These 20 T cell receptor beta chains were sequenced from one sample in a study of T cell clusters in autoimmune cytopenias. TRB amplification used approximately 250 ng of peripheral blood genomic DNA. Multiplex touch-down PCR amplified TRB using TRB-A and TRB-B pools in one tube. Using the multiplex PCR reads, TCRdb records one entry per CDR3 protein without DNA. Its listing shows around 2,500 distinct CDR3 sequences. Input material: peripheral blood. The source of these receptors is a human donor with an autoimmune cytopenia, with autoimmune hepatitis or in good health (not recorded which).

This clonotype ranks as large in terms of frequency. V gene TRBV7-6 combines with J gene TRBJ2-1; absent DNA, TCRdb's TRBD1 call cannot be checked. The CDR3 covers 13 residues. CDR1 and CDR2 (germline): SGHVS, FNYEAQ. The CDR3 region is CASSSTVYNEQFF.

The gene calls are TRBV10-3 and TRBJ1-1. Germline V gene sequence: CDR1 ENHRY, CDR2 SYGVKD. The CDR3 runs to 12 residues. CDR3 sequence: CAISEGSAEAFF.

Considering frequency, this clonotype is medium-sized. V gene TRBV6-5 combines with J gene TRBJ1-1; no DNA is available, so the TRBD1 call from TCRdb remains unchecked. This CDR3 contains 16 residues. Germline loops: CDR1 MNHEY, CDR2 SVGAGI. CDR3 in amino acids: CASSYVWFEGANEAFF.

The chain combines TRBV28 with TRBJ1-2; TCRdb reports TRBD1, a call that lacks DNA to check it against. The CDR3 has 18 residues. CDR1 is MDHEN, CDR2 SYDVKM, per germline. The CDR3: CASSFPRQASVGNYGYTF.

This clonotype is labeled medium-sized based on frequency. This chain joins TRBV29-1 and TRBJ2-1; TCRdb returns TRBD2, unconfirmable since there is no DNA. CDR1 SQVTM and CDR2 ANQGSEA come from the germline V gene. The CDR3 consists of 12 residues. The CDR3 spells CRAGDLYNEQFF.

V gene TRBV6-1 combines with J gene TRBJ1-5; lacking DNA, the TRBD1 call made by TCRdb goes unchecked. CDR1 is MNHNS and CDR2 is SASEGT in the germline V gene. The CDR3 runs 15 residues. CDR3: CASSYSNVRGQPQHF.

V gene TRBV2 combines with J gene TRBJ2-3. There are 12 residues in the CDR3. Germline lookup yields CDR1 SNHLY and CDR2 FYNNEI. The CDR3 reads CASSVETDTQYF.

This chain joins TRBV18 and TRBJ1-1. The CDR3 runs 13 residues. The germline gives CDR1 KGHSH, CDR2 LQKENI. CDR3: CASSPLGNTEAFF.

The V gene is TRBV28, the J gene TRBJ2-1; lacking DNA, the TRBD2 call made by TCRdb goes unchecked. This CDR3 comprises 15 residues. Germline V lookup: CDR1 MDHEN, CDR2 SYDVKM. Here the CDR3 reads CASSLLAGGPDEQFF.

The gene calls are TRBV2 and TRBJ1-1. The CDR3 is 14 residues long. Germline lookup yields CDR1 SNHLY and CDR2 FYNNEI. CDR3 amino acids: CASSEGRINTEAFF.

The chain recombines TRBV4-1 with TRBJ1-5. The CDR3 has 14 residues. Germline V gene sequence: CDR1 MGHRA, CDR2 YSYEKL. This CDR3 reads CASSQAREDQPQHF.

This clonotype is labeled medium-sized based on frequency. The chain has TRBV6-4 and TRBJ1-5; TCRdb proposes TRBD1, but this gene call is untestable without DNA. The CDR3 extends over 15 amino acids. Germline CDR1 MRHNA, CDR2 SNTAGT. The CDR3 sequence: CASSDSNRDGQPQHF.

Considering frequency, this clonotype is medium-sized. This chain links TRBV27 with TRBJ2-3; TCRdb's D gene call, TRBD2, goes unchecked for lack of DNA. The CDR3 is 15 residues long. From germline, CDR1 is MNHEY and CDR2 SMNVEV (reference sequence). The CDR3 protein is CASSPSGIGRDTQYF.

Considering frequency, this clonotype is medium-sized. The rearrangement links TRBV29-1 to TRBJ1-4; TCRdb selects TRBD1, and the lack of DNA leaves this call unchecked. The CDR3 totals 15 residues. In germline, CDR1 is SQVTM, CDR2 ANQGSEA. CDR3 sequence reads: CSVLGQGITNEKLFF.

This clonotype is called medium-sized (0.01 to 0.1%) based on its frequency. CDR3 region: CAWNLGLSYNSPLHF. The rearrangement joins TRBV30 to TRBJ1-6. This CDR3 is built from 15 residues. Germline CDR1 and CDR2: GTSNPN and SVGIG (reference sequence).

This chain links TRBV4-1 with TRBJ2-5; absent DNA, TCRdb's TRBD2 call cannot be checked. CDR1 MGHRA and CDR2 YSYEKL come from the germline V gene. CDR3 length: 16 amino acids. The CDR3 spells CASSQDLSGGGETQYF.

Judged by frequency, this clonotype is medium-sized. V usage is TRBV11-3 and J usage is TRBJ2-7; lacking DNA, the TRBD1 call made by TCRdb goes unchecked. The germline V gene encodes CDR1 SGHNT and CDR2 YENEEA. The CDR3 covers 12 residues. CDR3 in amino acids: CASSPRGGGQYF.

This rearrangement joins TRBV6-1 to TRBJ2-3; absent DNA, TCRdb's TRBD2 call cannot be checked. This CDR3 has 13 residues. Germline V gene lookup returns CDR1 MNHNS and CDR2 SASEGT. The CDR3 sequence: CASRATRADTQYF.

According to its frequency, this clonotype is medium-sized. The rearrangement links TRBV6-1 to TRBJ1-5; absent DNA, TCRdb's TRBD1 call cannot be checked. This CDR3 comprises 14 residues. The germline V gene encodes CDR1 MNHNS and CDR2 SASEGT. The CDR3 loop is CASRLTGPNQPQHF.

Measured by frequency, this clonotype is medium-sized. The V call is TRBV6-5, the J call TRBJ2-7. CDR1 and CDR2 from the germline V gene are MNHEY and SVGAGI. This CDR3 comprises 14 residues. CDR3 loop: CASSETGTAYEQYF.